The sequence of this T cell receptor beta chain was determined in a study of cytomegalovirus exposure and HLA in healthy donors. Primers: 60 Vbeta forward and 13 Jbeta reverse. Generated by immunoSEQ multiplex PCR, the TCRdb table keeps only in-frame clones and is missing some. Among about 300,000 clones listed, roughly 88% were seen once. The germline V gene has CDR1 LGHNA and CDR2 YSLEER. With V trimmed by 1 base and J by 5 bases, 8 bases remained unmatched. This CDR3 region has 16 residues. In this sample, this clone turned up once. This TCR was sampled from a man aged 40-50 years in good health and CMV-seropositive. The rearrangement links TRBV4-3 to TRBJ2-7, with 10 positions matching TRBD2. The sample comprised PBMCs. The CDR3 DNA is TGCGCCAGCAGCCAAGCTCCTAGCGGGAGCGGCCACGAGCAGTACTTC. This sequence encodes CASSQAPSGSGHEQYF.